A single sample gave rise to the 32 T cell receptor beta chains below, sequenced in a study of neurological immune-mediated disorders. TCRdb itself ran the 5' RACE reads through MiXCR, one entry per CDR3 protein. The sample lists 60,000 or so distinct CDR3 sequences, roughly 10% occurring once. Sequences were obtained from PBMCs. The receptors stem from a man in his sixties in good health.

This clonotype was found many times. CDR3 bases: TGTGCCAGCAGCCGGACAGGGGGCCGGAGGAACACCGGGGAGCTGTTTTTT. Encoded protein: CASSRTGGRRNTGELFF. The rearrangement links TRBV6-5 to TRBJ2-2, with 11 bases fitting TRBD1. Germline-derived CDR1 and CDR2 are MNHEY and SVGAGI. With 6 bases clipped from V and 1 base from J, the junction kept 7 bases outside the gene matches. The CDR3 extends over 17 amino acids.

This clonotype was detected ten times or more. The rearrangement links TRBV20-1 to TRBJ2-5; no clear D. From germline, CDR1 is DFQATT and CDR2 SNEGSKA (reference sequence). Trimming cost V 0 bases and J 5 bases, with 13 bases left between them. The CDR3 extends over 14 amino acids. The CDR3, as DNA: TGCAGTGCTAGAGACCAACCTTCTAAGGAGACCCAGTACTTC. This translates into CSARDQPSKETQYF.

This clonotype was detected many times. This chain connects TRBV28 to TRBJ2-1; no reliable D call. This CDR3 is built from 16 residues. Germline loops: CDR1 MDHEN, CDR2 SYDVKM. Trimming removed 2 bases at V and 0 bases at J, with 11 bases between. For the CDR3, the DNA is TGTGCCAGCAGTTTAGTGGCCGTGAGCTCCTACAATGAGCAGTTCTTC. Encoded protein: CASSLVAVSSYNEQFF.

In this sample, this clonotype turned up many times. The chain uses TRBV5-1 and TRBJ1-5; D not certain. Germline CDR1 is SGHRS and CDR2 is YFSETQ. This CDR3 region has 16 residues. V was pared by 0 bases and J by 7 bases, with 17 bases between. CDR3 DNA sequence: TGCGCCAGCAGCTTGGCCGGGCCTTCATTGGGACAGCCCCAGCATTTT. Its translation is CASSLAGPSLGQPQHF.

A word on this clonotype: With a much larger clone just one base away, this may be a read error. The chain is built from TRBV20-1 and TRBJ2-5; D gene ambiguous. Germline CDR1 and CDR2: DFQATT and SNEGSKA (reference sequence). Trimming took 4 bases from V and 5 from J, leaving 17 bases between them. The CDR3 covers 14 residues. CDR3 residues: CSAILGLGVETQYF. CDR3 sequence (DNA): TGCAGTGCTATATTGGGCTTGGGTGTCGAGACCCAGTACTTC.

This clonotype has ten or more counts. The chain carries TRBV5-8 and TRBJ2-1; D remains unclear. This CDR3 contains 13 residues. V was clipped by 4 bases and J by 4 bases, with 9 bases between them. Germline V gene data show CDR1 as SGHTS and CDR2 as YDEGEE. CDR3: CASSLYRYNEQFF. The DNA of the CDR3 is TGTGCCAGCAGCCTTTATCGATACAATGAGCAGTTCTTC.

This clonotype has a count of ten or more. V usage is TRBV4-3 and J usage is TRBJ2-1; 9 nucleotides align to TRBD2. The V and J ends lost 3 bases and 4 bases, in that order; junction bases with no gene match: 7. This CDR3 comprises 16 residues. Germline V lookup: CDR1 LGHNA, CDR2 YSLEER. CDR3 sequence (DNA): TGCGCCAGCAGCCATGAGCGGGGGGCCATATACAATGAGCAGTTCTTC. It is translated as CASSHERGAIYNEQFF.

In this sample, this clonotype turned up many times. The chain carries TRBV20-1 and TRBJ2-1; 8 positions agree with TRBD2. Germline lookup yields CDR1 DFQATT and CDR2 SNEGSKA (reference sequence). CDR3 length: 14 residues. Losses at the gene ends were 3 bases for V and 3 bases for J; bases not matched to a gene: 4. The DNA for the CDR3 is TGCAGTGCTAGTTCGCTAGCGGGCTACAATGAGCAGTTCTTC. Encoded protein: CSASSLAGYNEQFF.

This clonotype has at least ten counts. This chain connects TRBV4-3 to TRBJ1-4; 7 bases are shared with TRBD1. This CDR3 is 15 amino acids long. CDR1 is LGHNA, CDR2 YSLEER, per germline. J was trimmed by 7 bases and V by 3 bases; bases with no gene match: 8. The CDR3: CASSQTTGTAEKLFF. The CDR3 DNA reads TGCGCCAGCAGCCAGACGACAGGGACGGCTGAAAAACTGTTTTTT.

At least ten counts were recorded for this clonotype. This chain connects TRBV5-1 to TRBJ2-3, with TRBD2 matching 10 bases. The germline gives CDR1 SGHRS, CDR2 YFSETQ. The junction had 7 bases not matched to a gene; V was cut back by 4 bases and J by 2 bases. The length of the CDR3 is 16 residues. The CDR3 loop reads CASSLGTSEFTDTQYF. The DNA of the CDR3 is TGCGCCAGCAGCCTAGGGACTAGCGAGTTCACAGATACGCAGTATTTT.

The J gene is TRBJ2-7, the V gene TRBV19; D is perhaps TRBD2 (5 bases). Germline CDR1 reads LNHDA; CDR2 reads SQIVND (reference sequence). The V end lost 0 bases, the J end lost 1 base, and 10 bases lay between the germline ends. This CDR3 has 15 amino acids. The CDR3 is CASSIDLSGSYEQYF. DNA for the CDR3: TGTGCCAGTAGTATAGATCTCTCGGGGTCCTACGAGCAGTACTTC. Filled out from reference TRBV19 and TRBJ2-7, the complete variable domain reads DGGITQSPKYLFRKEGQNVTLSCEQNLNHDAMYWYRQDPGQGLRLIYYSQIVNDFQKGDIAEGYSVSREKKESFPLTVTSAQKNPTAFYLCASSIDLSGSYEQYFGPGTRLTVT.

This clonotype was counted many times. This chain uses TRBV20-1 with TRBJ2-7; D remains unclear. Between the trimmed V and J ends, which lost 6 bases and 4 bases, there was a span of 22 bases. Germline CDR1 reads DFQATT; CDR2 reads SNEGSKA (reference sequence). This CDR3 spans 15 amino acids. The CDR3 region is CSAPKGQSLSYEQYF. As DNA, the CDR3 is TGCAGTGCCCCTAAGGGCCAATCCTTGTCGTACGAGCAGTACTTC.

In this sample, this clonotype turned up many times. This chain joins TRBV20-1 and TRBJ2-2, with 8 bases lining up with TRBD1. Germline CDR1 is DFQATT and CDR2 is SNEGSKA (reference sequence). V was pared by 1 base and J by 4 bases, with 5 bases of the junction left unmatched. CDR3 length: 15 residues. The CDR3 loop reads CSARVQGAVTGELFF. The CDR3 DNA is TGCAGTGCTAGAGTTCAGGGGGCGGTCACCGGGGAGCTGTTTTTT.

This clonotype appeared a few times. The chain carries TRBV6-5 and TRBJ2-5, with a possible D match to TRBD2 (6 bases). The germline CDR1 and CDR2 sequences are MNHEY and SVGAGI. The CDR3 is made up of 14 amino acids. V lost 1 base and J lost 5, with 11 bases in between. CDR3 DNA sequence: TGTGCCAGCAGTTACTATGCAGGAGGGGAGACCCAGTACTTC. Encoded protein: CASSYYAGGETQYF.

Ten or more counts support this clonotype. CDR3 loop: CASSQDLGSGTGELFF. In DNA form, the CDR3 reads TGTGCCAGCAGCCAAGATCTGGGTAGCGGCACCGGGGAGCTGTTTTTT. This chain joins TRBV3-1 and TRBJ2-2; D is possibly TRBD2 (6 bases). Per germline, CDR1 LGHDT and CDR2 YNNKEL (reference sequence). The CDR3 length is 16 residues. Deletions cut 0 bases from V and 4 bases from J, with 12 bases between. Together with reference TRBV3-1 and TRBJ2-2, the CDR3 gives the full variable domain: DTAVSQTPKYLVTQMGNDKSIKCEQNLGHDTMYWYKQDSKKFLKIMFSYNNKELIINETVPNRFSPKSPDKAHLNLHINSLELGDSAVYFCASSQDLGSGTGELFFGEGSRLTVL.

This clonotype has ten or more counts. J is TRBJ2-7 and V is TRBV20-1; TRBD1 might be the D (6 bases). The V end lost 5 bases, the J end lost 4 bases, and 18 bases lay between the germline ends. This CDR3 has 14 amino acids. Germline CDR1 reads DFQATT; CDR2 reads SNEGSKA (reference sequence). CDR3 bases: TGCAGTGCTTACCCGTCCGGGACACCTTACGAGCAGTACTTC. This sequence encodes CSAYPSGTPYEQYF.

The sample holds many counts of this clonotype. This chain uses TRBV5-1 with TRBJ2-5; either TRBD1 or TRBD2 may fit D (5 bases each). This CDR3 spans 17 amino acids. The V gene lost 0 bases and the J gene lost 1 base, with 16 bases spanning the gap. Germline assignment: CDR1 SGHRS and CDR2 YFSETQ. The chain's CDR3 is CASSLGSRVGAQETQYF. CDR3 in DNA: TGCGCCAGCAGCTTGGGGTCGCGGGTTGGGGCCCAAGAGACCCAGTACTTC.

The sample holds many counts of this clonotype. The chain links TRBV20-1 to TRBJ2-7, with 7 bases matching TRBD1. The CDR3 contains 13 residues. V was clipped by 1 base and J by 1 base; unmatched bases: 1. Germline-derived CDR1 and CDR2 are DFQATT and SNEGSKA (reference sequence). Here the CDR3 reads CSARGGQSYEQYF. CDR3 DNA: TGCAGTGCTAGAGGGGGACAGTCCTACGAGCAGTACTTC.

This clonotype was recorded many times. This chain connects TRBV20-1 to TRBJ2-1; 8 bases are shared with TRBD1. Germline CDR1 is DFQATT and CDR2 is SNEGSKA (reference sequence). This CDR3 contains 16 residues. With 1 base clipped from V and 6 bases from J, the junction kept 11 bases outside the gene matches. As DNA, the CDR3 is TGCAGTGCTAGAGGGGGGATTAGGCAGGGGGCCAATGAGCAGTTCTTC. As protein: CSARGGIRQGANEQFF.

This clonotype was observed at least ten times. The rearrangement links TRBV5-1 to TRBJ1-1; D is possibly TRBD1 (5 bases). The V gene's germline CDR1 is SGHRS and CDR2 YFSETQ. Trimming stripped 1 base from V and 4 bases from J, with 11 bases between. This CDR3 contains 14 residues. The CDR3 sequence: CASSLSTGSTEAFF. The CDR3 nucleotides read TGCGCCAGCAGCTTGTCTACAGGAAGCACTGAAGCTTTCTTT.

This clonotype has ten or more counts. The genes are TRBV18 and TRBJ2-3; D is undetermined. This CDR3 contains 14 residues. Trimming left V 5 bases short and J 2 bases short, with 11 bases between. The germline CDR1 and CDR2 sequences are KGHSH and LQKENI. The CDR3 DNA reads as TGTGCCAGCTCAACAATTGGGGACACAGATACGCAGTATTTT. Translation gives CASSTIGDTDTQYF.

This clonotype was seen repeatedly, ten times or more. The rearrangement uses TRBV12-3 or TRBV12-4 and TRBJ2-5; no clear D. V lost 6 bases and J 2 bases, leaving 13 bases between the germline ends. The CDR3 totals 14 residues. The CDR3 protein is CASSPASYQETQYF. CDR3 nucleotide sequence: TGTGCCAGCAGCCCGGCGAGCTATCAAGAGACCCAGTACTTC.

About this clonotype itself: A junction boundary mismatches the germline segment, possibly from a read error. The V gene is TRBV5-1, the J gene TRBJ1-1; a weak D match, TRBD1 (5 bases). Germline-derived CDR1 and CDR2 are SGHRS and YFSETQ. This CDR3 contains 15 residues. As DNA, the CDR3 is TGCTCCAGCAGCCCATGGGGCCAGGGGAACACTGAAGCTTTCTTT. Protein product: CSSSPWGQGNTEAFF. The entire variable domain, with the rest obtained from reference TRBV5-1 and TRBJ1-1, is as follows: KAGVTQTPRYLIKTRGQQVTLSCSPISGHRSVSWYQQTPGQGLQFLFEYFSETQRNKGNFPGRFSGRQFSNSRSEMNVSTLELGDSALYLCSSSPWGQGNTEAFFGQGTRLTVV.

This chain joins TRBV20-1 and TRBJ2-1; TRBD1 or TRBD2 may be the D gene (5 bases each). V lost 8 bases, J lost 6 bases, and 17 bases lay in between. CDR1 DFQATT and CDR2 SNEGSKA come from the germline V gene (reference sequence). This CDR3 has 13 amino acids. DNA for the CDR3: TGCAGTTTTTGGGACCCCACGGGCAATGAGCAGTTCTTC. This translates into CSFWDPTGNEQFF.

This clonotype was detected ten times or more. This rearrangement joins TRBV25-1 to TRBJ2-1; the D gene is possibly TRBD1 (6 bases). This CDR3 is built from 15 residues. The germline V gene has CDR1 MGHDK and CDR2 SYGVNS. Trimming took 7 bases from V and 7 from J, leaving 20 bases between them. The CDR3 region has the DNA TGTGCCAGCACCCGAGGTCAGGGGCTGGGGAATGAGCAGTTCTTC. It yields the protein CASTRGQGLGNEQFF.

This clonotype was seen more than once but under ten times. The chain uses TRBV7-9 and TRBJ1-4; D is possibly TRBD1 (5 bases). The CDR3 covers 15 residues. The ends were cut back, 5 bases at V and 8 bases at J, with 18 bases in the middle. CDR1 is SEHNR, CDR2 FQNEAQ, per germline (reference sequence). The CDR3 sequence: CASSARLQGEEKLFF. The CDR3 nucleotides read TGTGCCAGCAGCGCCCGACTGCAAGGGGAGGAAAAACTGTTTTTT.

This clonotype has at least ten counts. The chain couples TRBV6-2 or TRBV6-3 to TRBJ1-1, with D possibly matching TRBD1 (5 bases). Germline V gene data show CDR1 as MNHEY and CDR2 as SVGEGT. The CDR3 loop spans 14 amino acids. V lost 4 bases and J 6 bases, leaving 15 bases between the germline ends. CDR3 in amino acids: CASSSTGTWAEAFF. CDR3 DNA sequence: TGTGCCAGCAGTTCCACGGGGACGTGGGCTGAAGCTTTCTTT.

This clonotype was seen many times. V gene TRBV12-3 or TRBV12-4 combines with J gene TRBJ1-1, with 7 positions matching TRBD1. The CDR3 length is 13 residues. V gave up 6 bases and J gave up 4 bases; unmatched junction bases: 5. This CDR3 reads CASSRQGGTEAFF. For the CDR3, the DNA is TGTGCCAGCAGCCGGCAGGGGGGCACTGAAGCTTTCTTT.

This clonotype was counted at least ten times. The chain has TRBV27 and TRBJ1-4; a weak D match, TRBD1 (5 bases). CDR1 and CDR2 (germline): MNHEY, SMNVEV (reference sequence). The CDR3 is made up of 14 amino acids. Trimming took off 3 bases at V and 7 bases at J, with 12 bases between the two ends. Here the CDR3 DNA reads TGTGCCAGCAGTTTTTCGGGGCGCGGTGAAAAACTGTTTTTT. Its translation: CASSFSGRGEKLFF.

In this sample, this clonotype turned up many times. Being one base from a much bigger clone, this may be a read error. The rearrangement joins TRBV6-5 to TRBJ1-1; the D is unclear. The V gene's germline CDR1 is MNHEY and CDR2 SVGAGI. The CDR3 is 13 residues long. The CDR3 spells CVSRLTREDQAFF. CDR3 sequence (DNA): TGTGTCAGCAGACTAACAAGGGAGGATCAAGCTTTCTTT.

In this sample, this clonotype turned up many times. J is TRBJ2-1 and V is TRBV7-7; D could derive from TRBD1 or TRBD2 (5 bases each). CDR1 is SSHAT, CDR2 FNYEAQ, per germline (reference sequence). The CDR3 spans 16 residues. Trimming left V 1 base short and J 7 bases short, with 17 bases between. CDR3 sequence (DNA): TGTGCCAGCAGCTTAGGGCTGGGGACGGGGATAAATGAGCAGTTCTTC. Amino acid sequence: CASSLGLGTGINEQFF. Full variable domain (rest looked up from reference TRBV7-7 and TRBJ2-1): GAGVSQSPRYKVTKRGQDVTLRCDPISSHATLYWYQQALGQGPEFLTYFNYEAQPDKSGLPSDRFSAERPEGSISTLTIQRTEQRDSAMYRCASSLGLGTGINEQFFGPGTRLTVL.

This clonotype was counted many times. The rearrangement links TRBV14 to TRBJ2-5; possibly TRBD1 or TRBD2 for D (6 bases each). Deletions cut 0 bases from V and 1 base from J, with 15 bases between. The CDR3 totals 17 residues. The germline V gene has CDR1 SGHDN and CDR2 FVKESK. CDR3 sequence: CASSQDPPQGLQETQYF. Here the CDR3 DNA reads TGTGCCAGCAGCCAAGACCCCCCACAGGGACTCCAAGAGACCCAGTACTTC.